This passage covers 10 T cell receptor beta chains from one sample sequenced in a study of blood T cell repertoires in COVID-19 (dated by TCRdb to about 2020). Library preparation used the immunoSEQ multiplex PCR assay. This is the immuneACCESS table as TCRdb keeps it, with only in-frame sequences that have V and J called. A part of the clones is gone; compared with another copy, unresolved V genes explain less than half, and the rest is unexplained. The sample yields tens of thousands of clones; 80% to 95% were counted once. Clones ranked in the top ten supply around 6.9% of the sample. The specimen was peripheral blood. These receptors all stem from a man aged 50-60 years with active COVID-19.

The gene calls are TRBV5-6 and TRBJ2-1; 10 bases are a match to TRBD2. After removal of 4 bases from V and 0 bases from J, the junction contained 7 bases not matched to a gene. Germline V CDR1 and CDR2: SGHDT, YYEEEE. The CDR3 totals 17 residues. This CDR3 is CASSRLAGAHSYNEQFF. In nucleotides, the CDR3 is TGTGCCAGCAGCCGGCTAGCGGGAGCCCACTCCTACAATGAGCAGTTCTTC.

The genes are TRBV7-8 and TRBJ2-5; tentatively, D is TRBD1 (6 bases). CDR1 and CDR2 from the germline V gene are SGHVS and FQNEAQ. With 1 base removed from V and 4 bases from J, the gap between germline ends came to 16 bases. This CDR3 is built from 16 residues. CDR3 sequence (DNA): TGTGCCAGCAGCTTAGTGCGTTGGGGGCGTCGAGAGACCCAGTACTTC. Residues: CASSLVRWGRRETQYF.

The chain couples TRBV4-2 to TRBJ2-7; perhaps TRBD1 as D (6 bases). Germline CDR1 is LGHNA and CDR2 is YNFKEQ. The CDR3 totals 15 residues. V lost 4 bases, J lost 6 bases, and 19 bases lay in between. CDR3 amino acids: CASSPIKGGGGEQYF. The CDR3 DNA reads TGTGCCAGCAGCCCCATCAAAGGGGGTGGAGGCGAGCAGTACTTC.

The chain uses TRBV3-1 (or the pseudogene TRBV3-2) and TRBJ2-1; 12 nucleotides line up with TRBD2. V lost 2 bases to trimming and J lost 4 bases; unmatched junction nucleotides: 0. The CDR3 sequence is 15 residues long. The germline CDR1 and CDR2 sequences are LGHDT and YNNKEL (reference sequence). CDR3 region: CASSQLAGGYNEQFF. Here the CDR3 DNA reads TGTGCCAGCAGCCAACTAGCGGGAGGGTACAATGAGCAGTTCTTC.

The chain combines TRBV5-6 with TRBJ2-7, with 11 positions matching TRBD1. V gave up 6 bases and J gave up 4 bases; unmatched junction bases: 12. CDR1 is SGHDT, CDR2 YYEEEE, per germline. CDR3 size: 16 residues. The CDR3 here is CASNKRGQGARYEQYF. CDR3 nucleotide sequence: TGTGCCAGCAACAAGAGAGGACAGGGGGCGCGTTACGAGCAGTACTTC.

The rearrangement uses TRBV4-1 and TRBJ1-2; tentative D call: TRBD1 (6 bases). CDR3 length equals 15 residues. V shed 0 bases and J shed 2 bases, with 10 bases lying between them. The germline V gene has CDR1 MGHRA and CDR2 YSYEKL. In nucleotides, the CDR3 is TGCGCCAGCAGCCAAGAACACAGGGAAAACTATGGCTACACCTTC. Encoded protein: CASSQEHRENYGYTF.

J is TRBJ1-2 and V is TRBV3-1 (or the pseudogene TRBV3-2), with D unresolved. Germline V lookup: CDR1 LGHDT, CDR2 YNNKEL (reference sequence). V was trimmed by 1 base and J by 7 bases, leaving 16 bases between them. CDR3 length: 15 amino acids. The CDR3 reads CASSQGSGGFSGYTF. CDR3 bases: TGTGCCAGCAGCCAAGGGAGTGGAGGGTTTAGTGGCTACACCTTC.

V and J are TRBV4-2 and TRBJ2-7; 7 positions match TRBD1. This CDR3 is 16 amino acids long. Germline CDR1 LGHNA, CDR2 YNFKEQ. J lost 1 base, V lost 0 bases, and 6 bases had no gene match. The CDR3 sequence is CASSQEMGQSSYEQYF. DNA of the CDR3: TGTGCCAGCAGCCAAGAAATGGGACAGTCTTCCTACGAGCAGTACTTC.

The J gene is TRBJ1-3, the V gene TRBV28, with D uncertain. Trimming pared 3 bases from V and 2 bases from J, leaving 8 bases between. The CDR3 covers 14 residues. Germline assignment: CDR1 MDHEN and CDR2 SYDVKM. As DNA, the CDR3 is TGTGCCAGCAGTTTGGGGAGGGCTGGAAACACCATATATTTT. This encodes CASSLGRAGNTIYF.

V usage is TRBV7-7 and J usage is TRBJ2-5; 8 bases are a match to TRBD1. V was pared by 1 base and J by 5 bases, with 3 bases of the junction left unmatched. The CDR3 totals 14 residues. Germline CDR1 SSHAT, CDR2 FNYEAQ (reference sequence). The CDR3, as DNA: TGTGCCAGCAGCTTAGGGACAGGGTTGGAGACCCAGTACTTC. As protein: CASSLGTGLETQYF.